This record concerns one TCR beta chain sequence. It has no known antigen specificity. Base qualities are not recorded, but no much larger clone differs from it by a single base. This sample was included in a study of blood T cell repertoires in COVID-19 (TCRdb year 2020). With respect to the entire study: The collaborator samples originated in the United States, Italy and Spain and spanned the acute and convalescent phases of COVID-19. The material from the prospective study consisted of cDNA or gDNA derived from T cells, B-cell-depleted T cells, or PBMCs. The dataset comprised deeply sampled blood TCRbeta repertoires from subjects exposed to, actively infected with, or recovered from COVID-19. The repertoires were released in a freely available public database meant as a resource for research on the immune response to SARS-CoV-2. Samples came from the ongoing ImmuneRACE study (first 160 participants) plus 1,254 subjects from 6 global collaborators. The sample metadata nearly always contained a de-identified subject ID, COVID-19 status, age in years and sex. Where available, HLA class I and class II types were obtained from metadata supplied by the sample provider rather than from assay-based typing.

Inclusive of the bounding cysteine and phenylalanine, the CDR3 is 20 residues long. Left in the record is the CDR3 DNA by itself, 60 bases read in frame from the first base. V was cut back by 0 bases and J by 2 bases, leaving a gap of 24 bases between them. The germline V gene sets CDR1 to SGHTS and CDR2 to YDEGEE. Broader findings and caveats from the paper: The amount of clinical and demographic metadata varied by source and participant and was provided uncurated.

In Seattle, one collaborating source enrolled patients while the infection was active and tracked those patients longitudinally over the course of disease. Each collaborating institution followed its own protocols to collect whole blood in K2EDTA tubes. For TCRbeta analysis, collaborators shipped samples as frozen whole blood, isolated PBMCs, or DNA extracted from either of those sample types. TCRbeta CDR3 regions were amplified from genomic DNA by means of the immunoSEQ Assay, a bias-controlled multiplex PCR. Per the source publication's procedure: The number of nucleated cells in each sample was estimated by amplification of reference gene primers within the assay. To quantify the absolute abundance of each unique TCRbeta CDR3 rearrangement, sequence reads were collapsed and filtered. Productive Simpson clonality was computed per sample as the square root of Simpson's diversity index over productive rearrangements. TCRdb's version of the immuneACCESS table is confined to in-frame rearrangements and falls short of the full clone set. An unresolved V gene accounts for under half of the shortfall where checked; the remainder is of unknown origin. V and J calls and clone size come straight from that table; D and trimming were deduced from the DNA. Recorded for this sample are 250,000 or so clones; 85% to 90% of them occurred a single time. The ten largest clonotypes hold over 4% of the sample.

Sample: peripheral blood. The chain is made from TRBV5-8 and TRBJ1-3, with TRBD1 as a weak D call on 5 bases. The sequence derives from a woman aged 60 to 75 with COVID-19, enrolled during active disease. The CDR3 protein is CASSLVRGGYTGGTGNTIYF. The bases are TGTGCCAGCAGCTTGGTCCGGGGGGGTTACACGGGAGGAACTGGAAACACCATATATTTT.